A selection of T cell receptor beta chains follows, all from one sample in a study of shared clonotypes between healthy human individuals. This table comes from immunoSEQ multiplex PCR, and its TCRdb copy is limited to in-frame clones, with some not included. The data contain around 600,000 clones, around 97% of them singletons. The sample was naive CD4+ T cells sorted from blood. The receptors stem from a young woman in good health. Both conserved end residues are part of each CDR3. Fields, in order: J gene, clone size, D gene, V gene, CDR3 DNA, CDR3 protein. The D gene is left open where the match is weak. The size entry is marked missing in some rows and otherwise reads once, few, many or a size class.

J gene: TRBJ1-5
clone size: .
D gene: TRBD1
V gene: TRBV28
CDR3 DNA: TGTGCCAGCAGTTCCGTAACCTGGACAGGGGATAATAGCAATCAGCCCCAGCATTTT
CDR3 protein: CASSSVTWTGDNSNQPQHF

J gene: TRBJ1-3
clone size: .
D gene: .
V gene: TRBV9
CDR3 DNA: TGTGCCAGCAGCGTAGGGTCGGCACAGGGTATTTCTGGAAACACCATATATTTT
CDR3 protein: CASSVGSAQGISGNTIYF

J gene: TRBJ2-7
clone size: once
D gene: .
V gene: TRBV11-2
CDR3 DNA: TGTGCCAGCAGCTTGGGACTCACCCAGTACGAGCAGTACTTC
CDR3 protein: CASSLGLTQYEQYF

J gene: TRBJ1-5
clone size: .
D gene: .
V gene: TRBV2
CDR3 DNA: TGTGCCAGCAGCGGTAGCAATCAGCCCCAGCATTTT
CDR3 protein: CASSGSNQPQHF

J gene: TRBJ2-1
clone size: .
D gene: TRBD2
V gene: TRBV4-1
CDR3 DNA: TGCGCCAGCAGCCAAGTAAGTAGCGGGAGGGCCAATGAGCAGTTCTTC
CDR3 protein: CASSQVSSGRANEQFF

J gene: TRBJ1-1
clone size: .
D gene: TRBD1
V gene: TRBV7-6
CDR3 DNA: TGTGCCAGCAGCTCCAGACAGGGGCTAGGCGGCACTGAAGCTTTCTTT
CDR3 protein: CASSSRQGLGGTEAFF

J gene: TRBJ1-5
clone size: .
D gene: TRBD1
V gene: TRBV28
CDR3 DNA: TGTGCCAGCAGTTTTTGGCTTCGGACAGGGAGCGGTCAGCCCCAGCATTTT
CDR3 protein: CASSFWLRTGSGQPQHF

J gene: TRBJ2-7
clone size: .
D gene: .
V gene: TRBV19
CDR3 DNA: TGTGCCAGTAGTATTGGCTCCCAGGGCTACGAGCAGTACTTC
CDR3 protein: CASSIGSQGYEQYF

J gene: TRBJ2-5
clone size: .
D gene: TRBD2
V gene: TRBV28
CDR3 DNA: TGTGCCAGCAGCAACTCGGGAGGCAGCCAAGAGACCCAGTACTTC
CDR3 protein: CASSNSGGSQETQYF

J gene: TRBJ1-1
clone size: .
D gene: TRBD1
V gene: TRBV5-1
CDR3 DNA: TGCGCCAGCAGCCAGACGTCCGGGACAGGGACTGAAGCTTTCTTT
CDR3 protein: CASSQTSGTGTEAFF

J gene: TRBJ2-7
clone size: once
D gene: TRBD2
V gene: TRBV6-5
CDR3 DNA: TGTGCCAGCAGCCGGACTAGCGGGAGTTCCTACGAGCAGTACTTC
CDR3 protein: CASSRTSGSSYEQYF

J gene: TRBJ1-5
clone size: .
D gene: .
V gene: TRBV6-6
CDR3 DNA: TGTGCCAGCAGTTACTCGGGGGAACCGCGTCAGCCCCAGCATTTT
CDR3 protein: CASSYSGEPRQPQHF

J gene: TRBJ2-1
clone size: .
D gene: TRBD2
V gene: TRBV28
CDR3 DNA: TGTGCCAGCAGTTTAAAAGCGGGGGCGAGGGGAAATGAGCAGTTCTTC
CDR3 protein: CASSLKAGARGNEQFF

J gene: TRBJ2-2
clone size: .
D gene: .
V gene: TRBV18
CDR3 DNA: TGTGCCAGCCAGGAATCTGAGACCACCGGGGAGCTGTTTTTT
CDR3 protein: CASQESETTGELFF

J gene: TRBJ2-1
clone size: .
D gene: .
V gene: TRBV5-1
CDR3 DNA: TGCGCCAGCAGATGGGGTCTCGGCCGCGGGAATGAGCAGTTCTTC
CDR3 protein: CASRWGLGRGNEQFF

J gene: TRBJ2-1
clone size: .
D gene: .
V gene: TRBV29-1
CDR3 DNA: TGCAGCGTTGAAGCCAACACAGGGATCAGAAACAATGAGCAGTTCTTC
CDR3 protein: CSVEANTGIRNNEQFF

J gene: TRBJ2-1
clone size: .
D gene: .
V gene: TRBV7-9
CDR3 DNA: TGTGCCAGCAGCTCGGGCCCTACATCGGACAATGAGCAGTTCTTC
CDR3 protein: CASSSGPTSDNEQFF

J gene: TRBJ1-1
clone size: .
D gene: TRBD1
V gene: TRBV19
CDR3 DNA: TGTGCCAGTAGCCCGACAGGGAGGACTGAAGCTTTCTTT
CDR3 protein: CASSPTGRTEAFF

J gene: TRBJ2-7
clone size: .
D gene: TRBD2
V gene: TRBV7-2
CDR3 DNA: TGTGCCAGCAGCTTATCTAGCGGATACGAGCAGTACTTC
CDR3 protein: CASSLSSGYEQYF

J gene: TRBJ1-2
clone size: .
D gene: .
V gene: TRBV28
CDR3 DNA: TGTGCCAGCAGGGACGGCTCAGCTAACTATGGCTACACCTTC
CDR3 protein: CASRDGSANYGYTF

J gene: TRBJ1-2
clone size: .
D gene: .
V gene: TRBV29-1
CDR3 DNA: TGCAGCGTTCGGCCCGGAGGGCAATCGGGCTACACCTTC
CDR3 protein: CSVRPGGQSGYTF

J gene: TRBJ1-3
clone size: .
D gene: TRBD1
V gene: TRBV5-4
CDR3 DNA: TGTGCCAGCAGCAGGACAGGGGCTGGAAACACCATATATTTT
CDR3 protein: CASSRTGAGNTIYF

J gene: TRBJ1-2
clone size: .
D gene: .
V gene: TRBV18
CDR3 DNA: TGTGCCAGCTCACCAAGGCACGCCGGGAAGCCCTCCTATGGCTACACCTTC
CDR3 protein: CASSPRHAGKPSYGYTF

J gene: TRBJ2-1
clone size: .
D gene: .
V gene: TRBV5-4
CDR3 DNA: TGTGCCAGCAGCTTTGCTAGCGCAACCTACAATGAGCAGTTCTTC
CDR3 protein: CASSFASATYNEQFF

J gene: TRBJ1-1
clone size: .
D gene: TRBD1
V gene: TRBV2
CDR3 DNA: TGTGCCAGCACTATCACCCGACGACAGGGGAGAGCTTTCTTT
CDR3 protein: CASTITRRQGRAFF

J gene: TRBJ2-1
clone size: once
D gene: .
V gene: TRBV18
CDR3 DNA: TGTGCCAGCTCACGGGACATACTCGGCAATGAGCAGTTCTTC
CDR3 protein: CASSRDILGNEQFF

J gene: TRBJ1-1
clone size: .
D gene: .
V gene: TRBV6-5
CDR3 DNA: TGTGCCAGCAGAAACAGGGTAGGGGACACTGAAGCTTTCTTT
CDR3 protein: CASRNRVGDTEAFF

J gene: TRBJ1-2
clone size: .
D gene: TRBD1
V gene: TRBV18
CDR3 DNA: TGTGCCAGCTCACCACCGGACAGGGCGGTCTATGGCTACACCTTC
CDR3 protein: CASSPPDRAVYGYTF

J gene: TRBJ2-3
clone size: once
D gene: .
V gene: TRBV10-1
CDR3 DNA: TGCGCCAGCAGTGAGTCGGGATCGACAGATACGCAGTATTTT
CDR3 protein: CASSESGSTDTQYF

J gene: TRBJ1-5
clone size: .
D gene: .
V gene: TRBV28
CDR3 DNA: TGTGCCAGCAGTTGGCGCCATAGCAATCAGCCCCAGCATTTT
CDR3 protein: CASSWRHSNQPQHF

J gene: TRBJ2-6
clone size: .
D gene: .
V gene: TRBV19
CDR3 DNA: TGTGCCAGTAGCGTCGACAGCACCTCTGGGGCCAACGTCCTGACTTTC
CDR3 protein: CASSVDSTSGANVLTF

J gene: TRBJ1-1
clone size: .
D gene: .
V gene: TRBV19
CDR3 DNA: TGTGCCAGTAGTATCACGATGAACACTGAAGCTTTCTTT
CDR3 protein: CASSITMNTEAFF